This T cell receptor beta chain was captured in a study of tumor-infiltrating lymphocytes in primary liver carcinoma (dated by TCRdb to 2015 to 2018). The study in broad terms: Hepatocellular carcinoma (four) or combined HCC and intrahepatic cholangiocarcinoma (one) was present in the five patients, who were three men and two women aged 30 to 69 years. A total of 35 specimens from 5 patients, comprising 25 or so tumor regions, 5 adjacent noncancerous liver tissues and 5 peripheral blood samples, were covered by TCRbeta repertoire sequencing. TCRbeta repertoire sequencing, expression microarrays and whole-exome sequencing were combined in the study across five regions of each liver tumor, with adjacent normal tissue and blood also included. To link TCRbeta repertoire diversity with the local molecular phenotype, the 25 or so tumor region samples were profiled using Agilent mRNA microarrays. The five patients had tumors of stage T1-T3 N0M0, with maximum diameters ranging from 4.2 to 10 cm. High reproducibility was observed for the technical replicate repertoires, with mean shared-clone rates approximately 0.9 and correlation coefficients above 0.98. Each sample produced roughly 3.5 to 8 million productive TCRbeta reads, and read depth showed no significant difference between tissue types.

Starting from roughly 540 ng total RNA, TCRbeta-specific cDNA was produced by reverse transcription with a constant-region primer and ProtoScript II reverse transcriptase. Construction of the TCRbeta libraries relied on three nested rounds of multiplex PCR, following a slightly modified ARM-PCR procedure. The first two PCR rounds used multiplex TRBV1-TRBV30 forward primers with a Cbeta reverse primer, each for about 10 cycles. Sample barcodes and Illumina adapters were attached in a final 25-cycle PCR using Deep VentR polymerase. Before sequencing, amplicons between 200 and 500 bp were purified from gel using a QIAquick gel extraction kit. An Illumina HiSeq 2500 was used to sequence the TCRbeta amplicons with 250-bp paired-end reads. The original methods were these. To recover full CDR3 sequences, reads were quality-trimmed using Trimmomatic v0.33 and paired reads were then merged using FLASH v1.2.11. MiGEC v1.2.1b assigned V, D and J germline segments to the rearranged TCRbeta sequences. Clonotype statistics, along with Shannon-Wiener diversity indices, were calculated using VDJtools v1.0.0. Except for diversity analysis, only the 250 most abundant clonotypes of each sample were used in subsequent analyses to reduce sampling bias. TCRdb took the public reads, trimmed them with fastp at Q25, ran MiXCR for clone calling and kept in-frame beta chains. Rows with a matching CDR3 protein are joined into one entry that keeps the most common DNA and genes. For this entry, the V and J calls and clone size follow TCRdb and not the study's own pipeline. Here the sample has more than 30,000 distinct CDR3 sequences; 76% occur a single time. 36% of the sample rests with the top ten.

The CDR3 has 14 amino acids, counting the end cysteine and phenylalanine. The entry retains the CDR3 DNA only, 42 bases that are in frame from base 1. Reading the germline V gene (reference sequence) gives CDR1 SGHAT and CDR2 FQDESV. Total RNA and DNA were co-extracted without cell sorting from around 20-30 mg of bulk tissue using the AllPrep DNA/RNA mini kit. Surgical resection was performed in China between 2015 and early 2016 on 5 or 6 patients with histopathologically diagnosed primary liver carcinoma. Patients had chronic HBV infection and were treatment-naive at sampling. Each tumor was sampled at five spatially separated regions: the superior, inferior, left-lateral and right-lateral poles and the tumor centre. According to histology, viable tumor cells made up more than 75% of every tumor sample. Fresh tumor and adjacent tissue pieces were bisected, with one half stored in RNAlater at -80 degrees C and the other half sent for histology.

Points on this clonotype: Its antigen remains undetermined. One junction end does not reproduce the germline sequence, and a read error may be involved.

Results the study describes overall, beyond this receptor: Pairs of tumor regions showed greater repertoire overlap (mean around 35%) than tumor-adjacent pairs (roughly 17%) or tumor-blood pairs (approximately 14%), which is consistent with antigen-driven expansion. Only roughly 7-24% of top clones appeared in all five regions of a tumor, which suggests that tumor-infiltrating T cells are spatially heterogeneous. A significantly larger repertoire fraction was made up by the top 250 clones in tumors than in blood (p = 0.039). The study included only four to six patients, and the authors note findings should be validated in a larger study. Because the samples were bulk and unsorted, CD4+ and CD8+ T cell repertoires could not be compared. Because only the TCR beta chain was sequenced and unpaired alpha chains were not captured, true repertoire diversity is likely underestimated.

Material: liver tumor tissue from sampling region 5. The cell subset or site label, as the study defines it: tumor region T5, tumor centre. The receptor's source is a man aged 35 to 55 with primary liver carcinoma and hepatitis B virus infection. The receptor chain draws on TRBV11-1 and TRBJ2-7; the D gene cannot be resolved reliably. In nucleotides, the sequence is TGTGCCAGCAGTCCAAATTTACAGAGTCTCGAGCAGCACTTC. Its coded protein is CASSPNLQSLEQHF.